The rows below give T cell receptor beta chains drawn from one sample of a study of shared clonotypes between healthy human individuals. Produced via immunoSEQ multiplex PCR; TCRdb's table is partial and in-frame only. There are more than 450,000 clones in the sample; 75% to 85% occur only once, and about an eighth lies in the top ten. Sequencing input: PBMCs. The source is a woman in her forties in good health. Some clones in this sample may be carry-over from other donors' samples. Each CDR3 is given with its conserved first and last residue. The D gene is left open where the match is weak. Clone size is not always given. Where it is, it says once, few, many or a class for expanded clones.

d_gene,abundance,j_gene,v_gene,CDR3nt,CDR3aa
.,.,TRBJ1-4,TRBV19,TGTGCCAGTAGTGACGGAGGGACTAATGAAAAACTGTTTTTT,CASSDGGTNEKLFF
.,few,TRBJ1-2,TRBV7-3,TGTGCCAGCAGCTTAGAGGGAACTCATGGCTACACCTTC,CASSLEGTHGYTF
.,.,TRBJ2-7,TRBV13,TGTGCCAGCAGCTTAGGTGACCGGGACACCTACGAGCAGTACTTC,CASSLGDRDTYEQYF
.,few,TRBJ2-3,TRBV5-1,TGCGCCAGCAGCTTCGCGGAGAGCACAGATACGCAGTATTTT,CASSFAESTDTQYF
.,many,TRBJ1-5,TRBV2,TGTGCCAGCAGTGACCAGACACGGGGAGATCAGCCCCAGCATTTT,CASSDQTRGDQPQHF
.,.,TRBJ2-7,TRBV4-1,TGCGCCAGCAGCCAAGGTCTGGCGGGTAGCTCCTACGAGCAGTACTTC,CASSQGLAGSSYEQYF
.,once,TRBJ1-2,TRBV5-4,TGTGCCAGCAGCCACCTCCTGGACAGAGACTATGGCTACACCTTC,CASSHLLDRDYGYTF
TRBD2,.,TRBJ2-2,TRBV5-4,TGTGCCAGCAGCTTGTACAAGCGGGATGCCGGGGAGCTGTTTTTT,CASSLYKRDAGELFF
TRBD2,.,TRBJ2-2,TRBV5-6,TGTGCCAGCAGCGAGGGACCCGGGGGGGGCGTCGGGGAGCTGTTTTTT,CASSEGPGGGVGELFF
.,.,TRBJ1-2,TRBV30,TGTGCCTGGATCCCCAACGGATATGGCTACACCTTC,CAWIPNGYGYTF
.,.,TRBJ1-5,TRBV1,TGCACCAGCAGCCAAGGGGCGGGGACAGGGAAGTGTGTCGAACAGCCCCAGCATTTT,CTSSQGAGTGKCVEQPQHF
.,.,TRBJ1-5,TRBV10-3,TGTGCCATCAGTGAGTTGGCGAATAGCAATCAGCCCCAGCATTTT,CAISELANSNQPQHF